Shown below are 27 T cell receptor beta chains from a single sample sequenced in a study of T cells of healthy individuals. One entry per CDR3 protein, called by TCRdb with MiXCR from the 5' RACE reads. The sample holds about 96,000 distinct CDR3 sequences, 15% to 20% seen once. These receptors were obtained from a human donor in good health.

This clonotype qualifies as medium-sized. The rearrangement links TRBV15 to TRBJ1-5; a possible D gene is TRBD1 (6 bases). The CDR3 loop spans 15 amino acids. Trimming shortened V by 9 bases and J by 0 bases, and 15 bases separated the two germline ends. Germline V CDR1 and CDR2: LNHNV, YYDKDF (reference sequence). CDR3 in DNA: TGTGCCACTACCCAGGCAGGGGATAGCAATCAGCCCCAGCATTTT. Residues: CATTQAGDSNQPQHF.

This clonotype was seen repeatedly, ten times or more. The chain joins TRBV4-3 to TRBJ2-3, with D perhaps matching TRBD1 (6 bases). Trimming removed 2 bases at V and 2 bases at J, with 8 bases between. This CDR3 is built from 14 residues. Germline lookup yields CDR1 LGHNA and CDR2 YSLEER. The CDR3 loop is CASSQQGNTDTQYF. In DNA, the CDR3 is TGCGCCAGCAGCCAACAGGGGAACACAGATACGCAGTATTTT.

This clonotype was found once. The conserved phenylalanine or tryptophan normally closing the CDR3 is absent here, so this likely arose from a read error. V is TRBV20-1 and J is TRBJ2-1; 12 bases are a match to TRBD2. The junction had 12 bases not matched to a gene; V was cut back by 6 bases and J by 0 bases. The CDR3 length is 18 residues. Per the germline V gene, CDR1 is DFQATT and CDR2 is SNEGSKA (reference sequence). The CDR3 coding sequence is TGCAGTGCAAACGGACTAGCGGGGACACGAAGCTCCTACAATGAGCAGTTCATC. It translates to CSANGLAGTRSSYNEQFI.

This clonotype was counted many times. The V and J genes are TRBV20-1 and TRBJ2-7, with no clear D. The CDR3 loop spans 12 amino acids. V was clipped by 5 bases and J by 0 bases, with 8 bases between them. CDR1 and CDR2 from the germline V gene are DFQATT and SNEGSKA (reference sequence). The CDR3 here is CSAFPASYEQYF. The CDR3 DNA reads TGCAGTGCTTTTCCTGCCTCCTACGAGCAGTACTTC.

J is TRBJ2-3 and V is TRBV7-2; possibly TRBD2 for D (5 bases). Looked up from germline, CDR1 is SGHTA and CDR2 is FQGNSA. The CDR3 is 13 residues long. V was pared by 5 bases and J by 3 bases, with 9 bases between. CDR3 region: CASSPPGTDTQYF. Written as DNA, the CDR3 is TGTGCCAGCAGCCCCCCGGGGACAGATACGCAGTATTTT.

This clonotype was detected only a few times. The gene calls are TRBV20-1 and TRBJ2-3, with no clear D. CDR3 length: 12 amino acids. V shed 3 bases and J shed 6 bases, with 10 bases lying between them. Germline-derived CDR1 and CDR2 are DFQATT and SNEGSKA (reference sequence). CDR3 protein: CSARVPLDTQYF. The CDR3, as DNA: TGCAGTGCTAGGGTCCCCCTGGATACGCAGTATTTT.

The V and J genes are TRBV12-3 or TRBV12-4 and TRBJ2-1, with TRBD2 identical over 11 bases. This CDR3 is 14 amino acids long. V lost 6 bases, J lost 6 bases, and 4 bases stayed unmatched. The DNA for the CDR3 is TGTGCCAGCAGACTAGCGGGGGACAGCAATGAGCAGTTCTTC. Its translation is CASRLAGDSNEQFF.

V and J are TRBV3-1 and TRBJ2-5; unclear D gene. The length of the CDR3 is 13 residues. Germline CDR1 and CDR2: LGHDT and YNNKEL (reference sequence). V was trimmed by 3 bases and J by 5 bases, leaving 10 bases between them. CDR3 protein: CASSHWQQETQYF. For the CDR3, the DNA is TGTGCCAGCAGCCATTGGCAACAGGAGACCCAGTACTTC.

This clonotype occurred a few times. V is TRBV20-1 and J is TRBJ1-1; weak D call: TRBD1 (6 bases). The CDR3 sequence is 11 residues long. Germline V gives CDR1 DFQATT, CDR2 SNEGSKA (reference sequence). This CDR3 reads CRTGRDTEAFF. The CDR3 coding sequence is TGCAGGACAGGAAGGGACACTGAAGCTTTCTTT.

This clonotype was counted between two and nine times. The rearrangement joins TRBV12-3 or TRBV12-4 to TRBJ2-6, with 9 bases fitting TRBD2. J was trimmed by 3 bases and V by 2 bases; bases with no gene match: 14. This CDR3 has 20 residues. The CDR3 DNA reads TGTGCCAGCAGTTTAAGCTTACTGGGCGGGAGGGCCTTTGGGGCCAACGTCCTGACTTTC. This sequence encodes CASSLSLLGGRAFGANVLTF.

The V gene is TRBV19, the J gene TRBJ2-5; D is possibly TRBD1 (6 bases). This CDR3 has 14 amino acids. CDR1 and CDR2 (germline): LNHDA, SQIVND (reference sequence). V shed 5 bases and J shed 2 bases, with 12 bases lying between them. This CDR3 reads CASSVDRSQETQYF. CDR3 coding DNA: TGTGCCAGTAGTGTGGACAGATCACAAGAGACCCAGTACTTC.

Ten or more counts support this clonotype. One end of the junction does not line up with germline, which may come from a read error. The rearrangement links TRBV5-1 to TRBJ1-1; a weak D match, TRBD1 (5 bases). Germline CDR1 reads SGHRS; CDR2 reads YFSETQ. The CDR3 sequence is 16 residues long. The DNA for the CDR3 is TGCGCCAGCACCTTGAGGACACCCGCGATGAACACTGAAGCTTTCTTT. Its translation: CASTLRTPAMNTEAFF.

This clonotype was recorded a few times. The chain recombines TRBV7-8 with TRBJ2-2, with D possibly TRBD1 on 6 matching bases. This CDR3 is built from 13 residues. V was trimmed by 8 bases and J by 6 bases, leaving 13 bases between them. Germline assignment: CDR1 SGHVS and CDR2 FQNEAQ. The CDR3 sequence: CASSDRRAGELFF. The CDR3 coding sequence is TGTGCCAGCTCTGACAGGCGGGCCGGGGAGCTGTTTTTT.

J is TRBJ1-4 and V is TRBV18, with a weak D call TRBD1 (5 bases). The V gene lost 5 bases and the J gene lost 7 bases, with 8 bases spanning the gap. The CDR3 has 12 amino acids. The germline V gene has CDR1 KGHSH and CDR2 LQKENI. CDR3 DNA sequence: TGTGCCAGCTCAGTTACAGGTGAAAAACTGTTTTTT. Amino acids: CASSVTGEKLFF.

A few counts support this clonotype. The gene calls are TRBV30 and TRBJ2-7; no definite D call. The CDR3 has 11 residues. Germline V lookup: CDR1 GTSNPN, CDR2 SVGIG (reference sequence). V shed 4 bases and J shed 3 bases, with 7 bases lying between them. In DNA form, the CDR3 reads TGTGCCTGGACCACCTTCTACGAGCAGTACTTC. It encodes CAWTTFYEQYF.

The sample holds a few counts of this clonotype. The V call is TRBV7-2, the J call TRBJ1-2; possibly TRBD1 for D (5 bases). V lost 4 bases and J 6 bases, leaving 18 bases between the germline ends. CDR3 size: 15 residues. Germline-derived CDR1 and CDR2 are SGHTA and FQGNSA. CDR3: CASSSGGRGDNGYTF. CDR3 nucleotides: TGTGCCAGCAGCTCAGGTGGGAGGGGAGACAATGGCTACACCTTC.

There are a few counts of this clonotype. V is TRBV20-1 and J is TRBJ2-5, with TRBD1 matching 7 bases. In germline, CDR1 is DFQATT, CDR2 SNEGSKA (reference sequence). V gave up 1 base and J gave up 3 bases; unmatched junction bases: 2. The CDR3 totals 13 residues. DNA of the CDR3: TGCAGTGCTAGAGTAACAGGGGAAGAGACCCAGTACTTC. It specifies CSARVTGEETQYF.

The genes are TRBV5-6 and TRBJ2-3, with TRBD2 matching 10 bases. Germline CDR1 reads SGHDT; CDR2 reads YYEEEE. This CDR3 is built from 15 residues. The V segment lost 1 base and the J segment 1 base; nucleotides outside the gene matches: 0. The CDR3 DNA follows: TGTGCCAGCAGCTTGACTAGCGGGGGCACAGATACGCAGTATTTT. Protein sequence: CASSLTSGGTDTQYF.

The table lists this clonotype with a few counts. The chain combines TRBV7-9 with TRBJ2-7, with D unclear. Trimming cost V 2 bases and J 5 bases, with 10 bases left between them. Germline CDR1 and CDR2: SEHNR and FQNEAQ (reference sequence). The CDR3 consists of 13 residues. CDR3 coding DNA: TGTGCCAGCAGCTTACCAACAACTAACGAGCAGTACTTC. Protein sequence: CASSLPTTNEQYF.

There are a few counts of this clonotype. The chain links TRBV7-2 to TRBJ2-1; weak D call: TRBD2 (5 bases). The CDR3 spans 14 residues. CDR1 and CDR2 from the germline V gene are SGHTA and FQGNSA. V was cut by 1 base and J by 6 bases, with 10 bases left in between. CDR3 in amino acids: CASSLVHSANEQFF. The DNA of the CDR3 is TGTGCCAGCAGCTTAGTTCATAGCGCCAATGAGCAGTTCTTC. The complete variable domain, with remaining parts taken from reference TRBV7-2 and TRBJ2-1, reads GAGVSQSPSNKVTEKGKDVELRCDPISGHTALYWYRQSLGQGLEFLIYFQGNSAPDKSGLPSDRFSAERTGGSVSTLTIQRTQQEDSAVYLCASSLVHSANEQFFGPGTRLTVL.

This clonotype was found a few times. The DNA for the CDR3 is TGTGCCAGCAGCTTTTCTCAGAGTTACTCCTACGAGCAGTACTTC. Translated, it gives CASSFSQSYSYEQYF. The rearrangement links TRBV7-8 to TRBJ2-7; D not resolved. Germline loops: CDR1 SGHVS, CDR2 FQNEAQ. V was clipped by 3 bases and J by 0 bases, with 12 bases between them. CDR3 length: 15 amino acids.

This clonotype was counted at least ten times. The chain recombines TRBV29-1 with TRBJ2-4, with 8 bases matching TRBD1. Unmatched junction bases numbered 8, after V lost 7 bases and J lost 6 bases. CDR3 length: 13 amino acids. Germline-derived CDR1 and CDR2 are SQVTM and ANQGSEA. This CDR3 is CSGGQGRGNIQYF. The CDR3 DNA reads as TGCAGCGGTGGACAGGGAAGGGGAAACATTCAGTACTTC.

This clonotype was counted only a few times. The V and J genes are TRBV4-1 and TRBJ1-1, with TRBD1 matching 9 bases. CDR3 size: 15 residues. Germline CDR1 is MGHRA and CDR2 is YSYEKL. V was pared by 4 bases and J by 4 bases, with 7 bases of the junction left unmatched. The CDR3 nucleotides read TGCGCCAGCAGCCGAGAAGACAGGGGGGTCACTGAAGCTTTCTTT. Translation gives CASSREDRGVTEAFF.

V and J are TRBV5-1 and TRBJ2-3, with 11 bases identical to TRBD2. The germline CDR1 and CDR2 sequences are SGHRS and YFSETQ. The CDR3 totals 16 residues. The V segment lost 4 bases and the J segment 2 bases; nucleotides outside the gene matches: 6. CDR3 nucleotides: TGCGCCAGCAGCACTGGGACTAGCGGTTTCACAGATACGCAGTATTTT. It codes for CASSTGTSGFTDTQYF.

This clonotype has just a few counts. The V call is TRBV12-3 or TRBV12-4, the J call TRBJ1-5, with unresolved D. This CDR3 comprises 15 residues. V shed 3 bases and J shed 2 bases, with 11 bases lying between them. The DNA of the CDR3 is TGTGCCAGCAGTTTCCGTGGAGTACGCAATCAGCCCCAGCATTTT. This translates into CASSFRGVRNQPQHF.

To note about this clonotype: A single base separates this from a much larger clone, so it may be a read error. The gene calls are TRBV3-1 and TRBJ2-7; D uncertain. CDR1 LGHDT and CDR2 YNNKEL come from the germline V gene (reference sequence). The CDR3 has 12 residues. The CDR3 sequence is CVSSQVEYEQYF. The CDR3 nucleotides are TGTGTCAGCAGCCAAGTAGAGTACGAGCAGTACTTC.

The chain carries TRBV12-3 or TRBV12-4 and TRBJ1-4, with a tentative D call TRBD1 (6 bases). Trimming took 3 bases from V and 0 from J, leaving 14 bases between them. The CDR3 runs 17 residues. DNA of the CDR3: TGTGCCAGCAGTTTGGGGGCAGGAAGAACAACTAATGAAAAACTGTTTTTT. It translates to CASSLGAGRTTNEKLFF.